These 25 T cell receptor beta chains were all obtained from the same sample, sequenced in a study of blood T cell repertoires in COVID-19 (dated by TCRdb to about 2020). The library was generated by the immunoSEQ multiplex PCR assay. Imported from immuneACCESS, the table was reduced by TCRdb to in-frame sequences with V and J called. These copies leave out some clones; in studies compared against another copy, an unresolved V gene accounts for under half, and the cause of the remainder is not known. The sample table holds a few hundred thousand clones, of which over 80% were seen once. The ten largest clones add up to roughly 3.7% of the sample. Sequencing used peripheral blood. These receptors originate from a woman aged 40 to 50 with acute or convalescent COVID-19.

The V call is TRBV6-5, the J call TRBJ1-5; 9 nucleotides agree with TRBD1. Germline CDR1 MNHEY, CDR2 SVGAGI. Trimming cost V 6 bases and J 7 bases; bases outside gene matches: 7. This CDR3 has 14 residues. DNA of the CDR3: TGTGCCAGCAGGGACAGGGGCTACCCCCAGCCCCAGCATTTT. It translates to CASRDRGYPQPQHF.

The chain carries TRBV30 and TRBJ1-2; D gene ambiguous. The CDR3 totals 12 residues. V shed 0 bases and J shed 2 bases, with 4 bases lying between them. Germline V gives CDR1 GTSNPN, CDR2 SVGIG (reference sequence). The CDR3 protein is CAWSVQNYGYTF. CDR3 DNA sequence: TGTGCCTGGAGTGTACAGAACTATGGCTACACCTTC. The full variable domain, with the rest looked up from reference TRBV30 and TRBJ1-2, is SQTIHQWPATLVQPVGSPLSLECTVEGTSNPNLYWYRQAAGRGLQLLFYSVGIGQISSEVPQNLSASRPQDRQFILSSKKLLLSDSGFYLCAWSVQNYGYTFGSGTRLTVV.

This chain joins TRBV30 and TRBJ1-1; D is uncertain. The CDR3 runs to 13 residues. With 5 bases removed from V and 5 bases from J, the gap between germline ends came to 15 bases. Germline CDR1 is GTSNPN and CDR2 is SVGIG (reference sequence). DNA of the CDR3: TGTGCCTGGGAACCTGCGGAGAGGACTGAAGCTTTCTTT. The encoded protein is CAWEPAERTEAFF.

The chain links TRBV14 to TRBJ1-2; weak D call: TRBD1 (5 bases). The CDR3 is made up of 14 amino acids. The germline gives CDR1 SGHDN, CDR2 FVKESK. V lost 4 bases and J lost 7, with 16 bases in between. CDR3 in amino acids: CASSRLGPGGGYTF. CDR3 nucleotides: TGTGCCAGCAGCCGCTTGGGACCGGGGGGTGGCTACACCTTC.

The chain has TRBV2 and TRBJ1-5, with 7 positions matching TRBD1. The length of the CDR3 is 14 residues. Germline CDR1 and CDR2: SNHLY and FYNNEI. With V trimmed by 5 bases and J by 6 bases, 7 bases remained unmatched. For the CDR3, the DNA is TGTGCCAGCAGTCGACAGGGTATGGGTCAGCCCCAGCATTTT. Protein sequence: CASSRQGMGQPQHF.

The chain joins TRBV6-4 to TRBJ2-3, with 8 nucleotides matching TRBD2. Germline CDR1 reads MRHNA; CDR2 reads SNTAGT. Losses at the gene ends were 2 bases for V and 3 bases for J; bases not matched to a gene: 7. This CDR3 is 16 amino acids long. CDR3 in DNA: TGTGCCAGCAGTGACGTTCGGGGGGGGATGACAGATACGCAGTATTTT. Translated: CASSDVRGGMTDTQYF.

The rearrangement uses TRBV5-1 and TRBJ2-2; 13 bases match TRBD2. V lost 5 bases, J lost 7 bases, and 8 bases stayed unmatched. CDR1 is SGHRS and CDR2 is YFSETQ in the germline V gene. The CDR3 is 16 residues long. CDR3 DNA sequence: TGCGCCAGCAGGCCTACTAGCGGGGGGGCCGTCGGGGAGCTGTTTTTT. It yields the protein CASRPTSGGAVGELFF.

The DNA for the CDR3 is TGTGCCAGCAGTCCGCGGGGGGGCGAGTCAGGAGATACGCAGTATTTT. Amino acids: CASSPRGGESGDTQYF. The chain uses TRBV6-6 and TRBJ2-3, with 9 bases aligning to TRBD2. The junction had 11 bases not matched to a gene; V was cut back by 5 bases and J by 5 bases. The CDR3 runs to 16 residues. Germline V lookup: CDR1 MNHNY, CDR2 SVGAGI (reference sequence).

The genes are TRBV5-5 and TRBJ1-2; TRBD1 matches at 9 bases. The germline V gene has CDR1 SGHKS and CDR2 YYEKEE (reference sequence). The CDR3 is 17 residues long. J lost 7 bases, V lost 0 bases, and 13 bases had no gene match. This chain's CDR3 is CASSLEPGPTGGGGYTF. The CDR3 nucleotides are TGTGCCAGCAGCTTGGAACCGGGACCGACAGGGGGAGGTGGCTACACCTTC.

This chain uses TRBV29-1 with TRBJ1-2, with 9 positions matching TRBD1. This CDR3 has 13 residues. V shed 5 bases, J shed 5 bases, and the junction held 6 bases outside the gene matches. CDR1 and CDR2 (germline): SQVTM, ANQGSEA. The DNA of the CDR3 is TGCAGCGTTCAGCAGGGACAGGGTTATGGCTACACCTTC. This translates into CSVQQGQGYGYTF. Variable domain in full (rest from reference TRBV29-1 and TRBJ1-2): SAVISQKPSRDICQRGTSLTIQCQVDSQVTMMFWYRQQPGQSLTLIATANQGSEATYESGFVIDKFPISRPNLTFSTLTVSNMSPEDSSIYLCSVQQGQGYGYTFGSGTRLTVV.

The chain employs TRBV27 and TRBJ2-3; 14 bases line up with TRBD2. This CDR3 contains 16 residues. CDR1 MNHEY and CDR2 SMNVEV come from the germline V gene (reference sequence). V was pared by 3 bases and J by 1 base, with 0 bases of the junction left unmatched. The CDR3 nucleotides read TGTGCCAGCAGTTTGGGACTAGCGGGGGGCACAGATACGCAGTATTTT. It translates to CASSLGLAGGTDTQYF.

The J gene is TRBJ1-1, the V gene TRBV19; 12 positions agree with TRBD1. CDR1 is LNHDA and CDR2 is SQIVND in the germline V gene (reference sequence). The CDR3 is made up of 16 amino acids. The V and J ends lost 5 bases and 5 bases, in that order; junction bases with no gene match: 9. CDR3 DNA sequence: TGTGCCAGTAGTTACCTCCTGGGACAGGGGGCGACTGAAGCTTTCTTT. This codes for CASSYLLGQGATEAFF.

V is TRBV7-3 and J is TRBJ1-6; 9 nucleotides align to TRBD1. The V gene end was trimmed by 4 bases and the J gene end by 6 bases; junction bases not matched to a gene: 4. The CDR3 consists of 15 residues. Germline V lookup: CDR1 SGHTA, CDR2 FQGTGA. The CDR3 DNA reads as TGTGCCAGCAGCTCACAGGGGGCTGGTAATTCACCCCTCCACTTT. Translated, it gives CASSSQGAGNSPLHF.

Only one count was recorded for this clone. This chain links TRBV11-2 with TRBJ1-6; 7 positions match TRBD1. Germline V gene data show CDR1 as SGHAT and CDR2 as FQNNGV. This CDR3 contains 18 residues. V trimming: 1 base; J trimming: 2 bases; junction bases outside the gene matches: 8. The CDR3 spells CASSLGTQGGTYNSPLHF. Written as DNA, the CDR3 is TGTGCCAGCAGCTTAGGGACCCAGGGGGGAACCTATAATTCACCCCTCCACTTT.

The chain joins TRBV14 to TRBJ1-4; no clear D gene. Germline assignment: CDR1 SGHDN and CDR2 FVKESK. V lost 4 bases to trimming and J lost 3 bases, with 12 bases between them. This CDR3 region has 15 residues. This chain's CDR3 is CASSRQATPNEKLFF. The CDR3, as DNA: TGTGCCAGCAGCCGGCAGGCCACACCTAATGAAAAACTGTTTTTT. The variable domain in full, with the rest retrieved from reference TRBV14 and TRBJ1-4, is EAGVTQFPSHSVIEKGQTVTLRCDPISGHDNLYWYRRVMGKEIKFLLHFVKESKQDESGMPNNRFLAERTGGTYSTLKVQPAELEDSGVYFCASSRQATPNEKLFFGSGTQLSVL.

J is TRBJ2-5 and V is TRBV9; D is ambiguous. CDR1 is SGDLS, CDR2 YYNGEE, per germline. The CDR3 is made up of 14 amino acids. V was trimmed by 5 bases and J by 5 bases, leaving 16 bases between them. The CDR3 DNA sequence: TGTGCCAGCAGTCCCCCGAGTAGTCCCGAGACCCAGTACTTC. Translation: CASSPPSSPETQYF.

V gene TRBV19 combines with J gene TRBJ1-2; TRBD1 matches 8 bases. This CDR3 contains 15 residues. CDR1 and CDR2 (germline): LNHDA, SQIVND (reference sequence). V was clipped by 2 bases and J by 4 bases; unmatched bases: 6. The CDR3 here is CASSIQGARSYGYTF. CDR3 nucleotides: TGTGCCAGTAGTATACAGGGGGCGCGGAGCTATGGCTACACCTTC.

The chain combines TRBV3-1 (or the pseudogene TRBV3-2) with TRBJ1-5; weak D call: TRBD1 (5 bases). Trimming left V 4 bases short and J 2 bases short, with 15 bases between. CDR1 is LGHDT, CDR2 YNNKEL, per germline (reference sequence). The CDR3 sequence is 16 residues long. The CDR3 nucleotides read TGTGCCAGCAGCCCTTCGGACACTGCGGGCAATCAGCCCCAGCATTTT. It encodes CASSPSDTAGNQPQHF.

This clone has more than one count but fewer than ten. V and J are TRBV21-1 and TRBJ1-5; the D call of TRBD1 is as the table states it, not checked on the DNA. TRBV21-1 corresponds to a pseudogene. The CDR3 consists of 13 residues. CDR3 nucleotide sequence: TGTGCCAGCAGCCCGTCCAGTGATCAGCCCCAGCATTTT. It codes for CASSPSSDQPQHF.

The CDR3 DNA sequence: TGTGCCACCGCCAGACTAGCGGGGGCGCCCAGCGTCAAAAACATTCAGTACTTC. Its protein product is CATARLAGAPSVKNIQYF. This chain uses TRBV15 with TRBJ2-4; 12 bases are a match to TRBD2. V lost 8 bases and J lost 3; bases outside the gene matches: 14. The CDR3 has 18 amino acids. Germline V gene lookup returns CDR1 LNHNV and CDR2 YYDKDF (reference sequence).

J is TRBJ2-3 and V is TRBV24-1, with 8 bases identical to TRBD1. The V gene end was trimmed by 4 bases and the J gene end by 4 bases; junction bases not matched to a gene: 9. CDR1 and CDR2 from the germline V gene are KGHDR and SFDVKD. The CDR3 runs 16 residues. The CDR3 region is CATSDPDRGLADTQYF. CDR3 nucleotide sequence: TGTGCCACCAGTGACCCTGACAGGGGTTTAGCAGATACGCAGTATTTT.

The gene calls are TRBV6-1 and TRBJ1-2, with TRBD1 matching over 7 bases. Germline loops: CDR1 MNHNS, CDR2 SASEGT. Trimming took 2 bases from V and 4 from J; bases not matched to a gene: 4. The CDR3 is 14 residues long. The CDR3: CASSENRGSYGYTF. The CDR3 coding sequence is TGTGCCAGCAGTGAAAACAGGGGATCCTATGGCTACACCTTC.

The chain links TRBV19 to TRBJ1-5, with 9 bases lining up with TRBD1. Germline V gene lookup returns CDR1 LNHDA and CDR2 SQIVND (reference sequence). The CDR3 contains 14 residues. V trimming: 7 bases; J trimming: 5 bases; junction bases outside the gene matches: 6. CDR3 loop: CASTGTGNHQPQHF. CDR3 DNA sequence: TGTGCCAGTACCGGGACAGGGAACCATCAGCCCCAGCATTTT. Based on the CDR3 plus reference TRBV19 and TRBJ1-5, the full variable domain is DGGITQSPKYLFRKEGQNVTLSCEQNLNHDAMYWYRQDPGQGLRLIYYSQIVNDFQKGDIAEGYSVSREKKESFPLTVTSAQKNPTAFYLCASTGTGNHQPQHFGDGTRLSIL.

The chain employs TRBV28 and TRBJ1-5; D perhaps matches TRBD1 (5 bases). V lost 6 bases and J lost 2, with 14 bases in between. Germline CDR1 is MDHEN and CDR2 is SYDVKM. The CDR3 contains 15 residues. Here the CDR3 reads CASSTSAGGNQPQHF. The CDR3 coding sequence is TGTGCCAGCAGCACCTCCGCGGGGGGCAATCAGCCCCAGCATTTT.

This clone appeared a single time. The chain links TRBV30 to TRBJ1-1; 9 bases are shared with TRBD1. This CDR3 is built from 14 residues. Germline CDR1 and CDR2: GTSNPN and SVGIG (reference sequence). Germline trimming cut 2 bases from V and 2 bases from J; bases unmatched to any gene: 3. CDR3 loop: CAWSSTGGNTEAFF. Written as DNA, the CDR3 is TGTGCCTGGAGTTCAACAGGGGGCAACACTGAAGCTTTCTTT.